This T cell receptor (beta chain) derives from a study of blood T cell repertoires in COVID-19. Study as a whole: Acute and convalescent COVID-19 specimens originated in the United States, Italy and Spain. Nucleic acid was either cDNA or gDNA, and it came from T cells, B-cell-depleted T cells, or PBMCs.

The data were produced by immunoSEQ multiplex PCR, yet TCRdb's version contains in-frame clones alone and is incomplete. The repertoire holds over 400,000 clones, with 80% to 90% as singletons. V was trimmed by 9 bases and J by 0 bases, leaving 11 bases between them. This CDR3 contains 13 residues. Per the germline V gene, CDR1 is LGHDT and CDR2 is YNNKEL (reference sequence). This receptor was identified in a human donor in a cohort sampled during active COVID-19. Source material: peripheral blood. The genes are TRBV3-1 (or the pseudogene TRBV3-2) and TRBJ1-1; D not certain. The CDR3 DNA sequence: TGTGCCAGTTGCGGGCGCATGAACACTGAAGCTTTCTTT. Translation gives CASCGRMNTEAFF.